This TCR beta chain was documented in a study of T cells in severe cutaneous drug reactions (dated by TCRdb to 2018 to 2020). General notes on the study: Recruitment took place between the early 2010s and the late 2010s, drawing patients from Taiwan, Thailand and a European registry network. Enrollment was limited to patients whose SJS/TEN or DRESS diagnosis was probable or definite according to RegiSCAR criteria. The Naranjo algorithm and the ALDEN drug causality algorithm were used to identify the culprit drug. Biological samples, such as blister fluids/cells and PBMC, were collected from patients during the acute or recovery stage. The study combined bulk TCR sequencing with single-cell sequencing, quantitative PCR validation, functional assays and transgenic mouse experiments. Libraries were prepared using iRepertoire multiplex PCR, and a comparison was cited by the authors in which similar capture of abundant clonotypes was shown across iRepertoire and 5' RACE methods with or without UMI. The research as a whole found: The authors noted that whether the public TCR generalizes to SJS/TEN caused by other drugs still needs further study. A public TCRbeta CDR3 was found in all seven CBZ-SJS/TEN blister samples (mean roughly 13%) but was undetectable or scarce in tolerant-control and healthy-donor PBMC. CBZ-SJS/TEN patients showed strongly increased TRBV12-4 usage, with an average of around 33% in blister cells and roughly 5% in PBMC.

Library preparation used the iRepertoire multiplex PCR system with TCR subtype-specific primers for both bulk and single-cell sequencing. Multiplex PCR with primers targeting V, D and J gene regions was used to generate bulk TCR beta libraries. Approximately 90-550 ng of RNA per sample was used as input for bulk TCR library preparation. An Illumina MiSeq was used to sequence bulk TCR beta amplicons. On the authors' methods: Quality control steps removed sample misassignments and low-quality sequencing reads. CDR3 was defined as the amino acids lying between the Y[YFLI]C motif of the V-gene and the [FW]GXGT motif of the J-segment. TRBV and TRBJ gene assignments and CDR3 clonotypes followed the IMGT database. For each sample, TRBV expression was normalized against the mean for the same gene in PBMC from more than 40 healthy donors. TCRdb reprocessed the reads, reporting each CDR3 protein sequence once and no DNA. TCRdb, rather than the study authors, made the V and J calls. This sample's table carries more than 20,000 distinct CDR3 sequences. The ten largest account for approximately 7% of the sample.

Taken from cysteine to phenylalanine, the CDR3 has 13 residues. The record lacks a DNA sequence. Worth noting for this clonotype: Its antigen is not yet known.

Sequenced donors were patients with carbamazepine-induced Stevens-Johnson syndrome or toxic epidermal necrolysis (CBZ-SJS/TEN). The peripheral blood repertoires were obtained from CBZ-SJS/TEN patients of Han Chinese origin (about five) and European origin (six). Patients with drug-induced severe cutaneous adverse reactions had T cell receptor repertoires profiled by next-generation sequencing to look for drug-specific clonotypes. RNA was isolated from either blister cells of skin lesions or peripheral blood mononuclear cells. The sequence links TRBV12-3 or TRBV12-4 to TRBJ1-2. The source material was PBMCs. The receptor comes from a human donor with toxic epidermal necrolysis, a severe cutaneous drug reaction. The encoded CDR3 is CASSLDIGVGYTF.